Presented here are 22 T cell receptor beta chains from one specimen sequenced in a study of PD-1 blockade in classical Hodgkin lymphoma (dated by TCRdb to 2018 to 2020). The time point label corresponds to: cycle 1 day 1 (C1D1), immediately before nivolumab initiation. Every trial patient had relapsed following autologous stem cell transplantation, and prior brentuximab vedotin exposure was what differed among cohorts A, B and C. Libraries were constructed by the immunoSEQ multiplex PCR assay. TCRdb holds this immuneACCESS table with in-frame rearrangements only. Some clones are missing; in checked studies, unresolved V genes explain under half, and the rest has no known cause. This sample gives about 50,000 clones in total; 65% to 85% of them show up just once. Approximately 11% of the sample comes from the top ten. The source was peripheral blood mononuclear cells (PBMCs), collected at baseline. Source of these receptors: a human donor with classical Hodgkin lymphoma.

The CDR3 is CASGFRTGSDTQYF. CDR3 DNA sequence: TGTGCTAGTGGTTTTCGGACAGGGAGCGATACGCAGTATTTT. The rearrangement uses TRBV12-5 and TRBJ2-3; TRBD1 aligns across 8 bases. J gave up 6 bases and V 3 bases, and 5 bases lay outside the gene matches. This CDR3 region has 14 residues. Germline CDR1 is LGHNT and CDR2 is FRNRAP. The full variable domain, with the rest looked up from reference TRBV12-5 and TRBJ2-3, is DARVTQTPRHKVTEMGQEVTMRCQPILGHNTVFWYRQTMMQGLELLAYFRNRAPLDDSGMPKDRFSAEMPDATLATLKIQPSEPRDSAVYFCASGFRTGSDTQYFGPGTRLTVL.

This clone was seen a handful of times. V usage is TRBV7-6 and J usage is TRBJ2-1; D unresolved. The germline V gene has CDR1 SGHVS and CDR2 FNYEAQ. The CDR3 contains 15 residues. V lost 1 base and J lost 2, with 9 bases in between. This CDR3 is CASSLDQSAYNEQFF. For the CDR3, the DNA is TGTGCCAGCAGCTTAGATCAGTCGGCCTACAATGAGCAGTTCTTC. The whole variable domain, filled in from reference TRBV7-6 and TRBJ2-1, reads GAGVSQSPRYKVTKRGQDVALRCDPISGHVSLYWYRQALGQGPEFLTYFNYEAQQDKSGLPNDRFSAERPEGSISTLTIQRTEQRDSAMYRCASSLDQSAYNEQFFGPGTRLTVL.

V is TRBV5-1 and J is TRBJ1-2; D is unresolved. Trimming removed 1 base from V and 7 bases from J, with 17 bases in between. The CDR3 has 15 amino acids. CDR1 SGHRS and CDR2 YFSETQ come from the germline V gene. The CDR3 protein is CASSLFSEDVSGYTF. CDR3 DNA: TGCGCCAGCAGCTTGTTTTCGGAGGATGTGAGTGGCTACACCTTC.

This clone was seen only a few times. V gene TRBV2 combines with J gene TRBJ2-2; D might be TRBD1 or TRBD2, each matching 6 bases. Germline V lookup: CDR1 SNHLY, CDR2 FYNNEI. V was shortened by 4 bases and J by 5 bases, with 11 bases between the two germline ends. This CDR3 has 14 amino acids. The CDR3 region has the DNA TGTGCCAGCAGTGTCACAGGGAGGACCGGGGAGCTGTTTTTT. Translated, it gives CASSVTGRTGELFF.

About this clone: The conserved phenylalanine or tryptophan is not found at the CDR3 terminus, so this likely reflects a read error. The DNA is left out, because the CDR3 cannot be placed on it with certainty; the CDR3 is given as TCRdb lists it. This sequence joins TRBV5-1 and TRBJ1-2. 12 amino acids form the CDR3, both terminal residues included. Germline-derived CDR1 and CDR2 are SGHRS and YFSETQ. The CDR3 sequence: CASSLTPWADRL.

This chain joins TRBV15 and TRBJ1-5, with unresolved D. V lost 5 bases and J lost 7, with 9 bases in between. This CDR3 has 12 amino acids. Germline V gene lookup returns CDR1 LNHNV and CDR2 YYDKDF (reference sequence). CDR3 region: CATSAEAQPQHF. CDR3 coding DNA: TGTGCCACCAGCGCAGAAGCCCAGCCCCAGCATTTT.

The CDR3 bases are TGTGCCAGTCGGACTGGGTTCACCGGGGAGCTGTTTTTT. Translating gives CASRTGFTGELFF. The chain is built from TRBV2 and TRBJ2-2; TRBD2 is a possible D gene (5 bases). Trimming removed 9 bases at V and 4 bases at J, with 12 bases between. This CDR3 has 13 amino acids. CDR1 and CDR2 (germline): SNHLY, FYNNEI.

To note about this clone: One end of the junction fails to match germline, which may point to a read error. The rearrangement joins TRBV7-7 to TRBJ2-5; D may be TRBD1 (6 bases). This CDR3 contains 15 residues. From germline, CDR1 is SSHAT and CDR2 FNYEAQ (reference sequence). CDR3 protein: CASSLAGTLQETQYF. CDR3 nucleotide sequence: TGTGCTAGCAGCTTAGCCGGGACACTCCAAGAGACCCAGTACTTC.

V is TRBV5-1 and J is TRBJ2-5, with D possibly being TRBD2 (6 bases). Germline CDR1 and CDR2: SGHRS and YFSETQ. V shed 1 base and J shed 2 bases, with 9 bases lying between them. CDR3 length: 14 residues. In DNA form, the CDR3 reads TGCGCCAGCAGCTTGTCGGGGGTACAAGAGACCCAGTACTTC. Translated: CASSLSGVQETQYF. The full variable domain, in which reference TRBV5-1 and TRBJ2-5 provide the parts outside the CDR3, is KAGVTQTPRYLIKTRGQQVTLSCSPISGHRSVSWYQQTPGQGLQFLFEYFSETQRNKGNFPGRFSGRQFSNSRSEMNVSTLELGDSALYLCASSLSGVQETQYFGPGTRLLVL.

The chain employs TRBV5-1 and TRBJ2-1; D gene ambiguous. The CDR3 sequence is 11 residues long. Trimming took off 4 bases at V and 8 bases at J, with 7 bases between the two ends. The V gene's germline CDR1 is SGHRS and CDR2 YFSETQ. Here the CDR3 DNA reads TGCGCCAGCAGCCTTACCGATGAGCAGTTCTTC. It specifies CASSLTDEQFF.

The CDR3: CASSLYGTGNHYGYTF. CDR3 nucleotides: TGCGCCAGCAGCTTGTATGGGACAGGGAATCACTATGGCTACACCTTC. This chain uses TRBV5-1 with TRBJ1-2; the match to TRBD1 covers 9 bases. With 1 base clipped from V and 3 bases from J, the junction kept 7 bases outside the gene matches. The CDR3 is made up of 16 amino acids. Germline loops: CDR1 SGHRS, CDR2 YFSETQ.

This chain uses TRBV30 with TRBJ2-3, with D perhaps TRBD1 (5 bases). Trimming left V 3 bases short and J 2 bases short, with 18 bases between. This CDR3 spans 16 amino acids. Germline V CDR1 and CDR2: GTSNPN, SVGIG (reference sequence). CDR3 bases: TGTGCCTGGAGAGAAAGGTTAGGGGTTGTCACAGATACGCAGTATTTT. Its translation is CAWRERLGVVTDTQYF.

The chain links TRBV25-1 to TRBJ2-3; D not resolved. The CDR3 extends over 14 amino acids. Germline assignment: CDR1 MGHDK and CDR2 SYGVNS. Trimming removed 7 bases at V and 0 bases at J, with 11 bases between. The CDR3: CASKRASSTDTQYF. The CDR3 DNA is TGTGCCAGCAAACGGGCGTCTAGCACAGATACGCAGTATTTT. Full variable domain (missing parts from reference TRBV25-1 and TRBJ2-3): EADIYQTPRYLVIGTGKKITLECSQTMGHDKMYWYQQDPGMELHLIHYSYGVNSTEKGDLSSESTVSRIRTEHFPLTLESARPSHTSQYLCASKRASSTDTQYFGPGTRLTVL.

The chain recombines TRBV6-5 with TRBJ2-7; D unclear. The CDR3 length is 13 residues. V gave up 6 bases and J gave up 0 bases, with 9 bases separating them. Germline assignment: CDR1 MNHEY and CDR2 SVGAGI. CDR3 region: CASRLGSSYEQYF. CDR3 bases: TGTGCCAGCAGATTAGGATCCTCCTACGAGCAGTACTTC.

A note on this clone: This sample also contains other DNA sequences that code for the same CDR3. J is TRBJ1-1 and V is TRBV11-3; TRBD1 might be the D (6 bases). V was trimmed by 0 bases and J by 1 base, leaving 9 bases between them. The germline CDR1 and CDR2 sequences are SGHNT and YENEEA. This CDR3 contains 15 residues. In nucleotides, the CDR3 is TGTGCCAGCAGCTTAGACCTGACAGGGAACACTGAAGCTTTCTTT. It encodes CASSLDLTGNTEAFF.

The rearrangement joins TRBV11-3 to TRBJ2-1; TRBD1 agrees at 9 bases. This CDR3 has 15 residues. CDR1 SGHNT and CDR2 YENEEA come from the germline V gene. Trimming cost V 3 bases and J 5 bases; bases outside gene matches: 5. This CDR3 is CASSFGTGINNEQFF. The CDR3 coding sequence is TGTGCCAGCAGCTTCGGGACAGGGATAAACAATGAGCAGTTCTTC.

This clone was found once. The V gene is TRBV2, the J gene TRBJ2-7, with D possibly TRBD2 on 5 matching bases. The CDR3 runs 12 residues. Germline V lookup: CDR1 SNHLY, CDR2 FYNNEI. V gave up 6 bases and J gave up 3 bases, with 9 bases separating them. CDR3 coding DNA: TGTGCCAGCAGGAAACTAGGCTACGAGCAGTACTTC. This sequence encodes CASRKLGYEQYF.

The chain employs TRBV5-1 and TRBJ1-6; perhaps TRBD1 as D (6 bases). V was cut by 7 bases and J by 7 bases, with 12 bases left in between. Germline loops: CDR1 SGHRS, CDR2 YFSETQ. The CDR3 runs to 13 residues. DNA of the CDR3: TGCGCCAGCGAGAGGGGACAAAATTCACCCCTCCACTTT. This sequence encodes CASERGQNSPLHF.

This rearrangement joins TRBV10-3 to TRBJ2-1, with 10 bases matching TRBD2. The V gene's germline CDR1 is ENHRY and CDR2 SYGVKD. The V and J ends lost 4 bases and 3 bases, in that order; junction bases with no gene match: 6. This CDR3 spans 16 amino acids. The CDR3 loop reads CAISGDSGRIYNEQFF. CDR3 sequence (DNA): TGTGCCATCAGTGGGGATAGCGGGAGGATCTACAATGAGCAGTTCTTC.

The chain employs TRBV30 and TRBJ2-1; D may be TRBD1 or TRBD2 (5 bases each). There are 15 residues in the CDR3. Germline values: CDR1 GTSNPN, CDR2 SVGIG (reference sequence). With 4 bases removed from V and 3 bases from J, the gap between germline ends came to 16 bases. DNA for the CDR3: TGTGCCTGGAAAGGGAGTGGGGGAGTCTACAATGAGCAGTTCTTC. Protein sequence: CAWKGSGGVYNEQFF.

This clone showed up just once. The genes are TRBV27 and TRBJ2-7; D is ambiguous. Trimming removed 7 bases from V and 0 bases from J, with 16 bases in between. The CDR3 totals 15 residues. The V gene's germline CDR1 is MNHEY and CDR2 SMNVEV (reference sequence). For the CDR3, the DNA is TGTGCCAGCAACATAGGGCCCCTAAGCTCCTACGAGCAGTACTTC. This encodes CASNIGPLSSYEQYF.

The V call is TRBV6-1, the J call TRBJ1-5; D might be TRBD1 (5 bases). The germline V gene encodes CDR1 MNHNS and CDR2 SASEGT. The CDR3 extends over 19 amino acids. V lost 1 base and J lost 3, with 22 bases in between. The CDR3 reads CASSEGGARTYDLNQPQHF. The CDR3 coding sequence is TGTGCCAGCAGTGAAGGAGGGGCGAGGACGTACGACCTCAATCAGCCCCAGCATTTT.